This T cell receptor beta chain is drawn from a study of T cell responses to AZD1222 COVID-19 vaccine. Overall study results and limits: Scientists sampled the repertoires only once the peak T cell response had passed.

Second doses were pooled across both intervals (about 4 or about 12 weeks). Data came from immunoSEQ multiplex PCR; TCRdb stores just in-frame clones and leaves some out. The table records 88,000 or so clones, 85% to 90% of them present only once. Comments on this clone: Its antigen remains unidentified.

Sequenced here: peripheral blood, sampled 28 days after the second AZD1222 dose. The receptor was derived from an adult who received the AZD1222 COVID-19 vaccine.

The CDR3 region has the DNA TGTGCCAGCAGTCCGGGGGTAGGGTATGGCTACACCTTC. It yields the protein CASSPGVGYGYTF. The V gene is TRBV7-6, the J gene TRBJ1-2; a possible D gene is TRBD1 (5 bases). The V gene's germline CDR1 is SGHVS and CDR2 FNYEAQ. Trimming stripped 6 bases from V and 5 bases from J, with 13 bases between. The CDR3 loop spans 13 amino acids.